The 21 T cell receptor beta chains given below trace back to one sample, sequenced in a study of response to subunit inactivated influenza vaccine. TCRdb called the RT-PCR reads again in MiXCR, with one record for every CDR3 protein. The repertoire includes over 150,000 distinct CDR3 sequences, roughly 10% of them detected once, and around 33% sits in the top ten. The starting material was CD8+ T cells sorted from PBMCs, obtained 23 months after vaccination. The receptor source for this set is a man aged 45-69 years who received an inactivated influenza vaccine.

A few counts support this clonotype. CDR3 protein: CASTPTGSYNEQFF. The CDR3 region has the DNA TGTGCCAGTACCCCGACTGGCTCCTACAATGAGCAGTTCTTC. The chain couples TRBV19 to TRBJ2-1; D gene ambiguous. CDR3 length: 14 amino acids. The V end lost 7 bases, the J end lost 0 bases, and 10 bases lay between the germline ends. Germline lookup yields CDR1 LNHDA and CDR2 SQIVND (reference sequence).

This clonotype was seen many times. The chain has TRBV7-9 and TRBJ2-5; possibly TRBD1 or TRBD2 for D (5 bases each). Between the trimmed V and J ends, which lost 1 base and 0 bases, there was a span of 12 bases. This CDR3 has 16 residues. CDR1 and CDR2 from the germline V gene are SEHNR and FQNEAQ (reference sequence). The CDR3 here is CASSLVRDEYQETQYF. The CDR3, as DNA: TGTGCCAGCAGCTTAGTCCGGGACGAGTACCAAGAGACCCAGTACTTC. Filled out from reference TRBV7-9 and TRBJ2-5, the complete variable domain reads DTGVSQNPRHKITKRGQNVTFRCDPISEHNRLYWYRQTLGQGPEFLTYFQNEAQLEKSRLLSDRFSAERPKGSFSTLEIQRTEQGDSAMYLCASSLVRDEYQETQYFGPGTRLLVL.

This clonotype was seen at least ten times. The rearrangement uses TRBV29-1 and TRBJ2-1; 9 bases fit TRBD2. The germline V gene has CDR1 SQVTM and CDR2 ANQGSEA. Germline trimming cut 5 bases from V and 8 bases from J; bases unmatched to any gene: 16. CDR3 length: 16 amino acids. The CDR3 loop reads CSVTSSGTSAMHEQFF. The CDR3 nucleotides are TGCAGCGTTACGTCTAGCGGGACATCCGCTATGCATGAGCAGTTCTTC.

This chain joins TRBV27 and TRBJ2-7, with 8 bases identical to TRBD2. The ends lost 5 bases at V and 3 bases at J; junction bases unmatched: 12. Germline-derived CDR1 and CDR2 are MNHEY and SMNVEV (reference sequence). This CDR3 has 16 amino acids. CDR3 amino acids: CASSPERESPFYEQYF. CDR3 DNA sequence: TGTGCCAGCAGTCCCGAGCGGGAGAGCCCCTTCTACGAGCAGTACTTC.

In this sample, this clonotype turned up a few times. The V call is TRBV11-1, the J call TRBJ2-2, with D perhaps TRBD1 (6 bases). V was shortened by 5 bases and J by 0 bases, with 13 bases between the two germline ends. This CDR3 has 16 residues. The germline V gene has CDR1 SGHAT and CDR2 FQDESV (reference sequence). CDR3 loop: CASSNPQGSNTGELFF. The CDR3 coding sequence is TGTGCCAGCAGCAACCCACAGGGTTCGAACACCGGGGAGCTGTTTTTT.

The V call is TRBV5-6, the J call TRBJ2-7; TRBD2 aligns across 7 bases. CDR3 length: 13 residues. The germline CDR1 and CDR2 sequences are SGHDT and YYEEEE. Trimming at V came to 9 bases and at J to 6 bases, leaving 12 bases not matched to a gene. CDR3 bases: TGTGCCATGGGCCCCGGACTAGTCCGCGAGCAGTACTTC. Translation gives CAMGPGLVREQYF.

This clonotype has only a few counts. The chain recombines TRBV19 with TRBJ1-4; D possibly corresponds to TRBD1 (5 bases). V gave up 9 bases and J gave up 0 bases, with 11 bases separating them. CDR1 LNHDA and CDR2 SQIVND come from the germline V gene (reference sequence). The CDR3 runs 14 residues. The CDR3 is CASTGVATNEKLFF. CDR3 coding DNA: TGTGCCAGCACAGGCGTTGCAACTAATGAAAAACTGTTTTTT.

This clonotype was observed many times. V is TRBV4-1 and J is TRBJ1-1; TRBD1 matches 7 bases. With 3 bases clipped from V and 1 base from J, the junction kept 8 bases outside the gene matches. The CDR3 has 16 residues. Germline loops: CDR1 MGHRA, CDR2 YSYEKL. CDR3 protein: CASSQAPGQRNTEAFF. CDR3 DNA: TGCGCCAGCAGCCAGGCCCCGGGACAGAGGAACACTGAAGCTTTCTTT.

J is TRBJ2-1 and V is TRBV19, with D uncertain. V was cut by 5 bases and J by 4 bases, with 9 bases left in between. The CDR3 runs 13 residues. The germline gives CDR1 LNHDA, CDR2 SQIVND (reference sequence). CDR3: CASSRTVYNEQFF. CDR3 sequence (DNA): TGTGCCAGTAGTCGGACCGTTTACAATGAGCAGTTCTTC.

The chain employs TRBV20-1 and TRBJ2-7, with D perhaps matching TRBD2 (5 bases). Germline CDR1 DFQATT, CDR2 SNEGSKA (reference sequence). Trimming took 1 base from V and 2 from J, leaving 12 bases between them. CDR3 length equals 14 residues. CDR3 residues: CSARAGISPYEQYF. The CDR3 region has the DNA TGCAGTGCTAGAGCCGGGATCAGTCCCTACGAGCAGTACTTC.

This clonotype was found a few times. This rearrangement joins TRBV2 to TRBJ2-3; 9 bases map to TRBD1. The CDR3 runs 13 residues. CDR1 and CDR2 from the germline V gene are SNHLY and FYNNEI. J was trimmed by 4 bases and V by 8 bases; bases with no gene match: 4. The CDR3 protein is CASARQGADTQYF. The CDR3 nucleotides read TGTGCCAGCGCCAGACAGGGGGCAGATACGCAGTATTTT.

Only a few counts were recorded for this clonotype. V and J are TRBV9 and TRBJ2-1, with 9 bases identical to TRBD1. Germline V CDR1 and CDR2: SGDLS, YYNGEE. The CDR3 is 15 residues long. V gave up 0 bases and J gave up 7 bases; unmatched junction bases: 5. CDR3 nucleotide sequence: TGTGCCAGCAGCGTAGACGGACAGGGGCGGAATGAGCAGTTCTTC. Residues: CASSVDGQGRNEQFF. Drawing the rest from reference TRBV9 and TRBJ2-1, the complete variable domain is DSGVTQTPKHLITATGQRVTLRCSPRSGDLSVYWYQQSLDQGLQFLIQYYNGEERAKGNILERFSAQQFPDLHSELNLSSLELGDSALYFCASSVDGQGRNEQFFGPGTRLTVL.

The V and J genes are TRBV3-1 and TRBJ2-3; D is undetermined. The ends were cut back, 0 bases at V and 2 bases at J, with 9 bases in the middle. Germline V gives CDR1 LGHDT, CDR2 YNNKEL (reference sequence). The CDR3 has 15 residues. CDR3 in DNA: TGTGCCAGCAGCCAAGATTTCGGATACACAGATACGCAGTATTTT. Its translation is CASSQDFGYTDTQYF.

The rearrangement joins TRBV13 to TRBJ2-7; D not certain. This CDR3 has 16 amino acids. V shed 2 bases and J shed 1 base, with 15 bases lying between them. Germline V gives CDR1 PRHDT, CDR2 FYEKMQ (reference sequence). The CDR3 is CASSLSWSSSSYEQYF. CDR3 coding DNA: TGTGCCAGCAGCTTATCGTGGTCTAGTTCTTCCTACGAGCAGTACTTC.

This rearrangement joins TRBV20-1 to TRBJ2-1; tentatively, D is TRBD2 (5 bases). Per germline, CDR1 DFQATT and CDR2 SNEGSKA (reference sequence). The CDR3 covers 13 residues. V gave up 3 bases and J gave up 2 bases, with 8 bases separating them. DNA of the CDR3: TGCAGTGCTAGGAGGGTAACCTACAATGAGCAGTTCTTC. Protein product: CSARRVTYNEQFF.

The DNA of the CDR3 is TGTGCCAGCAGCCTTCGACTAGCCACCACAGATACGCAGTATTTT. Protein: CASSLRLATTDTQYF. The rearrangement links TRBV7-9 to TRBJ2-3, with 7 nucleotides matching TRBD2. The CDR3 has 15 residues. Germline V gene data show CDR1 as SEHNR and CDR2 as FQNEAQ (reference sequence). The junction had 7 bases not matched to a gene; V was cut back by 5 bases and J by 2 bases.

Concerning this clonotype: The junction differs from germline at one of its ends, possibly a read error. The V gene is TRBV2, the J gene TRBJ2-5; D may be TRBD2 (6 bases). The CDR3 consists of 12 residues. Germline-derived CDR1 and CDR2 are SNHLY and FYNNEI. CDR3 nucleotides: TGTGCCAGCAGGGGGACTCTGGAGACCCACTACTTC. Translation gives CASRGTLETHYF.

This clonotype was observed at least ten times. The J gene is TRBJ2-1, the V gene TRBV4-1; TRBD1 matches 9 bases. The CDR3 is made up of 14 amino acids. Germline V lookup: CDR1 MGHRA, CDR2 YSYEKL. The junction had 5 bases not matched to a gene; V was cut back by 4 bases and J by 7 bases. CDR3: CASSPRDRVNEQFF. CDR3 in DNA: TGCGCCAGCAGCCCTCGGGACAGGGTAAATGAGCAGTTCTTC.

V is TRBV7-2 and J is TRBJ2-3; D remains ambiguous. There are 14 residues in the CDR3. V was trimmed by 0 bases and J by 5 bases, leaving 9 bases between them. Germline V gene sequence: CDR1 SGHTA, CDR2 FQGNSA. The CDR3 DNA follows: TGTGCCAGCAGCTTAGCGTACGGCGTAGATACGCAGTATTTT. This translates into CASSLAYGVDTQYF.

This clonotype was found a few times. The rearrangement links TRBV6-5 to TRBJ1-1, with D possibly being TRBD1 (5 bases). This CDR3 region has 14 residues. Trimming took off 2 bases at V and 5 bases at J, with 12 bases between the two ends. Germline-derived CDR1 and CDR2 are MNHEY and SVGAGI. For the CDR3, the DNA is TGTGCCAGCAGTTACGGCGGGGCAGGGACTGAAGCTTTCTTT. It yields the protein CASSYGGAGTEAFF.

This clonotype was seen more than once but under ten times. The V call is TRBV6-2 or TRBV6-3, the J call TRBJ2-6; 7 nucleotides line up with TRBD1. In germline, CDR1 is MNHEY, CDR2 SVGEGT. This CDR3 contains 17 residues. The ends lost 4 bases at V and 0 bases at J; junction bases unmatched: 6. Written as DNA, the CDR3 is TGTGCCAGCAGTTCCGGGACAGTGCTCTCTGGGGCCAACGTCCTGACTTTC. It is translated as CASSSGTVLSGANVLTF.